This TCR beta chain was retrieved from a study of blood T cell repertoires in COVID-19. Whole-study context: There were acute and convalescent COVID-19 samples, and they came from the United States, Italy and Spain.

The CDR3 has 15 residues. Between the trimmed V and J ends, which lost 1 base and 1 base, there was a span of 7 bases. The germline gives CDR1 LGHDT, CDR2 YNNKEL (reference sequence). The repertoire was sequenced with immunoSEQ multiplex PCR; TCRdb's copy has only in-frame clones and lacks some. The repertoire holds about 120,000 clones, with about 84% as singletons. Input material: peripheral blood. The J gene is TRBJ2-2, the V gene TRBV3-1 (or the pseudogene TRBV3-2); unclear D gene. The TCR sequence derives from a man between 45 and 60 years old with acute or convalescent COVID-19. This chain's CDR3 is CASSQGAGNTGELFF. The CDR3 bases are TGTGCCAGCAGCCAAGGAGCCGGGAACACCGGGGAGCTGTTTTTT.